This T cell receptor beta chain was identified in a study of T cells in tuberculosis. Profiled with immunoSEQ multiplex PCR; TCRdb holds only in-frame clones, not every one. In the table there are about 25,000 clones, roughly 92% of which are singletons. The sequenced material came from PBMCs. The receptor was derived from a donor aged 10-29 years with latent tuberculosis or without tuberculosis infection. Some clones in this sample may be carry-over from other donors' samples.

CDR3 sequence reads: CASRGTYEQYF. The CDR3 coding sequence is TGTGCCAGCCGGGGGACCTACGAGCAGTACTTC. The rearrangement uses TRBV11-1 and TRBJ2-7; possible D gene TRBD2, 6 bases. The length of the CDR3 is 11 residues. Germline V gene sequence: CDR1 SGHAT, CDR2 FQDESV (reference sequence). V was shortened by 8 bases and J by 2 bases, with 7 bases between the two germline ends.